The clone carrying this TCR beta chain was detected only once. The data belong to a study of blood T cell repertoires in COVID-19. Study overall: The study drew acute and convalescent COVID-19 samples from the United States, Italy and Spain.

V dropped 1 base and J dropped 4 bases, with 10 bases sitting between them. This CDR3 spans 14 amino acids. Germline values: CDR1 SGHVS, CDR2 FQNEAQ. Per the original data handling: It was from reference gene primer amplification that nucleated cell counts were estimated. Some clones are missing from TCRdb's copy, which holds only in-frame ones; the method was immunoSEQ multiplex PCR. V, J and clone size reflect that table, while D and trimming were determined from the DNA. The table lists fewer than 110,000 clones, roughly 84% of them singletons, with 12% in the top ten. Sequenced sample: peripheral blood. This TCR came from a human donor in a cohort sampled during active COVID-19. The chain joins TRBV7-8 to TRBJ1-2; D remains unclear. CDR3 bases: TGTGCCAGCAGCTTAGGCCCGGAGACCTATGGCTACACCTTC. Residues: CASSLGPETYGYTF.